Below, one T cell receptor beta chain is given with its context. Its antigen is as yet unknown. Expressed TCRB transcripts were sequenced, since all the RNA that had been isolated was reverse transcribed. Data came from immunoSEQ multiplex PCR; TCRdb stores just in-frame clones and leaves some out. The table lists hundreds of thousands of clones, 10% to 15% of them singletons, with 0.02% to 0.025% in the top ten. The data derive from a study of beta chain features in type 1 diabetes. This CDR3 has 17 residues. Trimming took 0 bases from V and 0 from J; bases not matched to a gene: 6. Germline assignment: CDR1 SGDLS and CDR2 YYNGEE. Findings and limits, study-wide: Significant though moderate, a shortening of TCRB CDR3s appeared in all four CD4+ subsets of Type 1 diabetes patients.

The gene calls are TRBV9 and TRBJ2-5; 9 bases line up with TRBD2. The sequenced sample was naive CD4+ T cells from blood. The clonotype originates from a young man with type 1 diabetes. Written as DNA, the CDR3 is TGTGCCAGCAGCGTAGCTCTAGCGGGGTACAACCAAGAGACCCAGTACTTC. Encoded protein: CASSVALAGYNQETQYF.